The present T cell receptor beta chain was sequenced within a study of T cell responses to AZD1222 COVID-19 vaccine. Libraries were prepared by immunoSEQ multiplex PCR; TCRdb keeps only in-frame clonotypes and omits some of them. This table has 50,000 to 65,000 clones, 87% appearing once. Comment on this clone: The antigen is undetermined.

Study-level results: Mostly white British, mostly female donors; authors suggested clonal diversity may be underestimated. All repertoire sampling was performed exclusively after the peak T cell response. Spike-specific TCR breadth and depth rose after two AZD1222 doses.

J was trimmed by 6 bases and V by 0 bases; bases with no gene match: 8. This CDR3 comprises 15 residues. The germline V gene encodes CDR1 SGHRS and CDR2 YFSETQ. Second doses that came at about 4 or about 12 weeks were put together. This specimen consisted of peripheral blood, obtained 28 days after the second AZD1222 dose. This clonotype originated in an adult who received the AZD1222 COVID-19 vaccine. The chain combines TRBV5-1 with TRBJ2-7; 8 bases fit TRBD1. CDR3 residues: CASSLGTGKYREQYF. The CDR3 DNA follows: TGCGCCAGCAGCTTGGGGACAGGGAAGTATCGCGAGCAGTACTTC. Based on the CDR3 plus reference TRBV5-1 and TRBJ2-7, the full variable domain is KAGVTQTPRYLIKTRGQQVTLSCSPISGHRSVSWYQQTPGQGLQFLFEYFSETQRNKGNFPGRFSGRQFSNSRSEMNVSTLELGDSALYLCASSLGTGKYREQYFGPGTRLTVT.